The clone carrying this T cell receptor beta chain came up a few times. Its antigen is undetermined. The sample comes from a study of CD8+CD57+ T cells in acquired aplastic anemia. As for the study in general: Sorted CD4+ and CD8+ cells gave an average of approximately 3.1 ug of DNA. Study-wide results and limits: In common between the patients and the controls were twenty-nine CD8+ CDR3 sequences. A significant difference in CD8+ Simpson's diversity between patients and controls was not found.

TCR beta VDJ and CDR3 profiling used genomic DNA as template. Using its own MiXCR run on the reads, TCRdb lists one record per CDR3 protein. Of under 350,000 distinct CDR3 sequences in the sample, under 60% were seen once. Patients who underwent sequencing had shown CD8+CD57+ cell expansion by flow cytometry. Each patient carried a diagnosis of severe acquired aplastic anemia. Trimming shortened V by 6 bases and J by 2 bases, and 5 bases separated the two germline ends. Per germline, CDR1 LNHDA and CDR2 SQIVND (reference sequence). The CDR3 length is 13 residues. The source is a human donor with aplastic anemia. The rearrangement uses TRBV19 and TRBJ2-6; D might be TRBD2 (5 bases). The sequenced sample consisted of sorted CD4+, CD8+, or CD8+CD57+ T cells (not recorded which) from PBMCs. This CDR3 reads CASREAGANVLTF. CDR3 DNA sequence: TGTGCCAGTAGGGAGGCTGGGGCCAACGTCCTGACTTTC.